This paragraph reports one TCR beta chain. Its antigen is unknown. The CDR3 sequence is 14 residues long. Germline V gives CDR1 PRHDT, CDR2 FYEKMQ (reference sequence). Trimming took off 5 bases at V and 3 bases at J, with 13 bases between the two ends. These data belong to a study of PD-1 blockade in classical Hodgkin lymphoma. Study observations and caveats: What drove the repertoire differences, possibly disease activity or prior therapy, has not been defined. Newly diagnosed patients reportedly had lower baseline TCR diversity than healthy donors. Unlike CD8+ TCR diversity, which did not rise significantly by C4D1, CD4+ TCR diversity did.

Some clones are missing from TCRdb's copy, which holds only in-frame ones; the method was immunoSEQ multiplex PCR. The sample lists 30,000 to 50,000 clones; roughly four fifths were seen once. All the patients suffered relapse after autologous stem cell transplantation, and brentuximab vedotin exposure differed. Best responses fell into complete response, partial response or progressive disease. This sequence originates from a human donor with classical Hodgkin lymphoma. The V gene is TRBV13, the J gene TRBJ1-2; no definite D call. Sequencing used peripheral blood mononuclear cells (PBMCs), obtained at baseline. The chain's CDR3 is CASSRTSGDYGYTF. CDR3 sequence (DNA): TGTGCCAGCAGCCGGACCTCTGGGGACTATGGCTACACCTTC.